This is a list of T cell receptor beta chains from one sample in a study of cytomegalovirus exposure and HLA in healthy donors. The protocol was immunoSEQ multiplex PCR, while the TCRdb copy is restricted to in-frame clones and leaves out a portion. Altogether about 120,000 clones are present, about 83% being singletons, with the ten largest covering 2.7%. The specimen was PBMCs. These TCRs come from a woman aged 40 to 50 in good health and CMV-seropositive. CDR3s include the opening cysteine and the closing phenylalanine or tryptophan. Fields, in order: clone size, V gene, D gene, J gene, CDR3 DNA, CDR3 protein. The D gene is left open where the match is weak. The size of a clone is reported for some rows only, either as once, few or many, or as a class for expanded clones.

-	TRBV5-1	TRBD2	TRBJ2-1	TGCGCCAGCAGCTCTGGGACTAGCGATGAGCAGTTCTTC	CASSSGTSDEQFF
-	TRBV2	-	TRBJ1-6	TGTGCCAGCAGGACCCGGCTGGGGGCTGGGAATTCACCCCTCCACTTT	CASRTRLGAGNSPLHF
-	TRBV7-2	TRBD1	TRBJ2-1	TGTGCCAGCAGCTATACCGGGACAGGGCCCGGTGAGCAGTTCTTC	CASSYTGTGPGEQFF
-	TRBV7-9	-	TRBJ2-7	TGTGCCAGCAGCTCTAGAGGGGTAGCGGTGTTCGACGAGCAGTACTTC	CASSSRGVAVFDEQYF
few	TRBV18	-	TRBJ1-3	TGTGCCAGCTCACCACCCAGAAGTATCCCGGGAAACACCATATATTTT	CASSPPRSIPGNTIYF
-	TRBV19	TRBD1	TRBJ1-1	TGTGCCAGTAGTATACCGGGACAGGGAAGACCTGAAGCTTTCTTT	CASSIPGQGRPEAFF
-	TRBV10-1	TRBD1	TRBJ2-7	TGCGCCAGCAGTGACTCCGGACAGGCCTACGAGCAGTACTTC	CASSDSGQAYEQYF
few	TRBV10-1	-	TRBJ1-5	TGCGCCAGCAGTGAGGGGACGGCCGGGGGGCCCCAGCATTTT	CASSEGTAGGPQHF
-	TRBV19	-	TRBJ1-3	TGTGCCAGTAGTCCGGACACGACTGGAAACACCATATATTTT	CASSPDTTGNTIYF
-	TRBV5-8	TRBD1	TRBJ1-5	TGTGCCAGCAGCTTAATCGTAACAGGGGGCTTTTATCAGCCCCAGCATTTT	CASSLIVTGGFYQPQHF
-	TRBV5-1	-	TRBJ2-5	TGCGCCAGCAGCTTGGCTAGCAGCCAAGAGACCCAGTACTTC	CASSLASSQETQYF
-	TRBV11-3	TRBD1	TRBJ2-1	TGTGCCAGCAGCTTAGATCGATTTAGGGGGCGCACAGATGAGCAGTTCTTC	CASSLDRFRGRTDEQFF
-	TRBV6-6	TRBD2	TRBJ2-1	TGTGCCAGCAGGCCCGGACTAGCCTCCTACAATGAGCAGTTCTTC	CASRPGLASYNEQFF
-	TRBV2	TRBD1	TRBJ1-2	TGTGCCAGCAGTGAAAGTACCGGTCGACAGGGCCGTGGCTACACCTTC	CASSESTGRQGRGYTF
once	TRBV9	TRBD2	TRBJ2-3	TGTGCCAGCAGCGTGAGAATAGCGGGACCAGATACGCAGTATTTT	CASSVRIAGPDTQYF
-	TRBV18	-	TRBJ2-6	TGTGCCAGCTCGCCCAGCTCTGGGGCCAACGTCCTGACTTTC	CASSPSSGANVLTF
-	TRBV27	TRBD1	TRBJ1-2	TGTGCCAGCAGTGCGACAACAGGGGGCTTTTATGGCTACACCTTC	CASSATTGGFYGYTF